Presented here are 4 T cell receptor beta chains from one specimen sequenced in a study of CXCR3-negative and CXCR3-positive naive CD8 T cells. Study results and caveats: When CXCR3-positive naive cells were set against CXCR3-negative naive cells, the former had more hydrophobic TRB CDR3s.

The authors prepared UMI-labeled TRB cDNA libraries by 5' RACE. TCRdb re-called the 5' RACE reads and catalogs CDR3 proteins one per entry, DNA excluded. Its table records tens of thousands of distinct CDR3 sequences. The antigens these receptors bind are not known. The sequencing input was naive CXCR3+ CD8+ T cells from blood. Subset defined: CD45RO-CCR7+CD27+CD95- naive CD8+ T cells expressing CXCR3 (TNR3+). These receptors came from a human donor in good health. Some clones in this sample may be carry-over from other donors' samples.

This chain connects TRBV7-3 to TRBJ2-1; TCRdb reports TRBD2, a call that lacks DNA to check it against. The CDR3 totals 15 residues. Germline V gene sequence: CDR1 SGHTA, CDR2 FQGTGA. The CDR3 reads CASSFRTSGGNEQFF.

The chain combines TRBV6-2 or TRBV6-3 with TRBJ2-7. The germline CDR1 and CDR2 sequences are MNHEY and SVGEGT. The CDR3 sequence is 14 residues long. CDR3 sequence reads: CASLDLVSPYEQYF.

This chain uses TRBV11-2 with TRBJ2-3; lacking DNA, the TRBD1 call made by TCRdb goes unchecked. This CDR3 spans 16 amino acids. Germline V gene lookup returns CDR1 SGHAT and CDR2 FQNNGV. CDR3: CASILDRDRVPDTQYF.

V and J are TRBV15 and TRBJ2-7; TCRdb calls TRBD1, which cannot be checked without DNA. This CDR3 comprises 12 residues. CDR1 is LNHNV, CDR2 YYDKDF, per germline (reference sequence). CDR3 protein: CATSNTGYEQYF.